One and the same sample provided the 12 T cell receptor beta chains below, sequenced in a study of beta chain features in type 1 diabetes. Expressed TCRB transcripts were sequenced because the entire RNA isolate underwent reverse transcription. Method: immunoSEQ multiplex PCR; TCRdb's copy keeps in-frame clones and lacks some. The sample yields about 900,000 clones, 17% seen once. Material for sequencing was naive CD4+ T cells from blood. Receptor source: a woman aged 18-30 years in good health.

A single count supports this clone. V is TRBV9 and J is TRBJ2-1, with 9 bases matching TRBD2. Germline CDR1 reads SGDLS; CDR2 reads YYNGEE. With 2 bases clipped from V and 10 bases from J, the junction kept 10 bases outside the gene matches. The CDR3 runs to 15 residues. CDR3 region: CASSVQAGGVEEQFF. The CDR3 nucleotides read TGTGCCAGCAGCGTCCAAGCGGGAGGTGTGGAGGAGCAGTTCTTC.

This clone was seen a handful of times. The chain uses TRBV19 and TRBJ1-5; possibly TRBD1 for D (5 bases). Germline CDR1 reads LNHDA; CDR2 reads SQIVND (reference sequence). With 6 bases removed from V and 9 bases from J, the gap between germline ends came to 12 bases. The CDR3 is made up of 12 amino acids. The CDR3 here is CASRPPGAPQHF. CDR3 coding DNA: TGTGCCAGTAGACCACCTGGGGCGCCCCAGCATTTT.

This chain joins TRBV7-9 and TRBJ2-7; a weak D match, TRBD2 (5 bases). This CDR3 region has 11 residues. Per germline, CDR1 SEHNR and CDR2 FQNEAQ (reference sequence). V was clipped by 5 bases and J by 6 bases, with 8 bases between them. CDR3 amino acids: CASSKGLEQYF. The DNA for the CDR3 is TGTGCCAGCAGCAAAGGACTCGAGCAGTACTTC.

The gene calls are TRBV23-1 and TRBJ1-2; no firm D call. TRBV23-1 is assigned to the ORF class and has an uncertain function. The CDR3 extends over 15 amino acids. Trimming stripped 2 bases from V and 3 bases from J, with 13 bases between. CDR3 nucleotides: TGCGCCAGCAGTCAACCCCTTGGGAAGCACTATGGCTACACCTTC. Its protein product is CASSQPLGKHYGYTF.

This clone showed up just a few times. The CDR3 nucleotides are TGCGCCAGCAGCAAGGGGGATAGTTGGAGCTCCTACAATGAGCAGTTCTTC. It is translated as CASSKGDSWSSYNEQFF. V and J are TRBV5-1 and TRBJ2-1, with D tentatively TRBD1 (6 bases). Between the trimmed V and J ends, which lost 4 bases and 0 bases, there was a span of 17 bases. Germline assignment: CDR1 SGHRS and CDR2 YFSETQ. The CDR3 length is 17 residues.

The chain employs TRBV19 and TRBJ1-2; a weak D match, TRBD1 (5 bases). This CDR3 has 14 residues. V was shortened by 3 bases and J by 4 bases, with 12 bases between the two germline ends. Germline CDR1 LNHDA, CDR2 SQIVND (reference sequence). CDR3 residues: CASSIWGRGYGYTF. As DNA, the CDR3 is TGTGCCAGTAGTATCTGGGGACGGGGCTATGGCTACACCTTC.

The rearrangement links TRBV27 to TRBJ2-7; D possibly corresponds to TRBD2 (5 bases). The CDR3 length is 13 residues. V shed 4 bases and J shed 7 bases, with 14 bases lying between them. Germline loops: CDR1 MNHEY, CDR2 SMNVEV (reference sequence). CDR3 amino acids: CASSYLAGREQYF. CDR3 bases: TGTGCCAGCAGTTACCTAGCTGGTAGGGAGCAGTACTTC.

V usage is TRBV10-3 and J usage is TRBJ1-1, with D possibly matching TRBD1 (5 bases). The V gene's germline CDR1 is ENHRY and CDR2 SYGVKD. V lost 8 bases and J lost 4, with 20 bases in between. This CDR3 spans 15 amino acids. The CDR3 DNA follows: TGTGCCATCCGATCCAGGGATCTCACGGGCACTGAAGCTTTCTTT. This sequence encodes CAIRSRDLTGTEAFF.

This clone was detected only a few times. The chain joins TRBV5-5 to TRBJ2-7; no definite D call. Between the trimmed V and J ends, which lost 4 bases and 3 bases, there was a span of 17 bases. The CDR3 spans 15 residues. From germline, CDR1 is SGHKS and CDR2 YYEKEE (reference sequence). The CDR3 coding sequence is TGTGCCAGCAGCCTAGAACCGAAGGGCGGCTACGAGCAGTACTTC. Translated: CASSLEPKGGYEQYF.

The CDR3: CASSPRNYAYGYTF. DNA of the CDR3: TGTGCCAGCAGTCCCAGGAACTATGCCTATGGCTACACCTTC. The chain has TRBV28 and TRBJ1-2, with D uncertain. CDR3 length equals 14 residues. From germline, CDR1 is MDHEN and CDR2 SYDVKM. Trimming left V 5 bases short and J 4 bases short, with 14 bases between.

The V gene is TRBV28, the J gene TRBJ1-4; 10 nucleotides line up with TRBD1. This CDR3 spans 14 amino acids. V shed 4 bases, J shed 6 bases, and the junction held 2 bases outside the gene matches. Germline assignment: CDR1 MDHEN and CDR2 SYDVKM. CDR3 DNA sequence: TGTGCCAGCAGTTCCGGGACAGGGGATGAAAAACTGTTTTTT. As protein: CASSSGTGDEKLFF. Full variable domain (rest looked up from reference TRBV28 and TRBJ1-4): DVKVTQSSRYLVKRTGEKVFLECVQDMDHENMFWYRQDPGLGLRLIYFSYDVKMKEKGDIPEGYSVSREKKERFSLILESASTNQTSMYLCASSSGTGDEKLFFGSGTQLSVL.

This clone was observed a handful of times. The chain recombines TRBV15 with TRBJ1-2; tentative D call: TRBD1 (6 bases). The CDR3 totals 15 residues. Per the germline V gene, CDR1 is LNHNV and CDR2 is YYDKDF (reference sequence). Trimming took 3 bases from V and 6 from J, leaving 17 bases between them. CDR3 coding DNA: TGTGCCACCAGCAGTAACAGGGCCCGAGAAGATGGCTACACCTTC. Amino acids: CATSSNRAREDGYTF.